The clone carrying this T cell receptor beta chain turned up a few times. Its antigen is not known. The data were obtained in a study of blood T cells in healthy people across ages. Study findings and constraints: Roughly linear age-related decline in beta diversity appeared, significant by age 40.

Combining a sample-barcoded 5' primer with a J-beta primer mix, a second PCR ran for roughly 7 to 12 cycles. TCRdb fed the 5' RACE reads into MiXCR, producing one record per CDR3 protein. This sample has roughly 800,000 distinct CDR3 sequences, with around a quarter found just once. This CDR3 comprises 16 residues. CDR1 is SEHNR and CDR2 is FQNEAQ in the germline V gene (reference sequence). Trimming shortened V by 5 bases and J by 0 bases, and 11 bases separated the two germline ends. This sample also belongs to another study, concerning T cells of mothers and their children.

The V and J genes are TRBV7-9 and TRBJ2-6; perhaps TRBD2 as D (5 bases). Material for sequencing was blood. This clonotype originated in a boy younger than 18 in good health. The CDR3 loop reads CASSQSRVSGANVLTF. In nucleotides, the CDR3 is TGTGCCAGCAGCCAATCGCGGGTCTCTGGGGCCAACGTCCTGACTTTC.